These T cell receptor beta chains were read from a single sample in a study of shared clonotypes between healthy human individuals. The assay was immunoSEQ multiplex PCR, and TCRdb's table has in-frame clones only and misses some. Among more than 850,000 clones, approximately 80% were seen once, and the ten largest hold under 0.65%. Sequenced material: memory CD4+ T cells from PBMCs. The source of these receptors is a man younger than 30 in good health. Some clones in this sample may be carry-over from other donors' samples. Each CDR3 is given with its conserved first and last residue. Fields, in order: clone size, J gene, V gene, D gene, CDR3 DNA, CDR3 protein. A D gene is named only where the DNA matches it firmly. Clone size is given for some rows only: seen once, a few or many times, or a class if the clone is expanded.

- | TRBJ1-4 | TRBV7-6 | - | TGTGCCAGCAGCTTAGGGGGGACTAATGAAAAACTGTTTTTT | CASSLGGTNEKLFF
- | TRBJ1-2 | TRBV11-1 | - | TGTGCCAGCAGTCCGGTGGGGGATTATGGCTACACCTTC | CASSPVGDYGYTF
- | TRBJ2-2 | TRBV11-2 | - | TGTGCCAGCAGCTTAGGACCCACTTCCGGGGGCACCGGGGAGCTGTTTTTT | CASSLGPTSGGTGELFF
- | TRBJ2-1 | TRBV2 | TRBD2 | TGTGCCAGCAGAAGAGTCGCGGGAGGAGGCGGTGAGCAGTTCTTC | CASRRVAGGGGEQFF
- | TRBJ2-7 | TRBV18 | TRBD1 | TGTGCCAGCTCACCAGGGACAGGCGCATCTTACGAGCAGTACTTC | CASSPGTGASYEQYF
- | TRBJ1-6 | TRBV2 | - | TGTGCCAGCAGTCGATACTCCTATAATTCACCCCTCCACTTT | CASSRYSYNSPLHF
few | TRBJ2-1 | TRBV2 | - | TGTGCCAGCGCTACCGAAGCAGTTGAGCAGTTCTTC | CASATEAVEQFF
- | TRBJ2-1 | TRBV11-3 | - | TGTGCCAGCAGCTTAGAACTGTACAATGAGCAGTTCTTC | CASSLELYNEQFF
- | TRBJ2-3 | TRBV18 | TRBD2 | TGTGCCAGCTCACCACTGCGGGAGACAGATACGCAGTATTTT | CASSPLRETDTQYF
- | TRBJ2-1 | TRBV19 | - | TGTGCCAGTAGTACCGACAGTGGACTATACAATGAGCAGTTCTTC | CASSTDSGLYNEQFF
few | TRBJ1-5 | TRBV28 | - | TGTGCCAGCAGTTTATTCCGCCGAAGTCAGCCCCAGCATTTT | CASSLFRRSQPQHF
- | TRBJ1-5 | TRBV6-1 | TRBD1 | TGTGCCAGCAGAGGACAGGGGACTAACAATCAGCCCCAGCATTTT | CASRGQGTNNQPQHF
- | TRBJ2-3 | TRBV5-4 | - | TGTGCCAGCAGCTTGATGGGGGGAAGCGAAGATACGCAGTATTTT | CASSLMGGSEDTQYF
- | TRBJ1-2 | TRBV5-5 | TRBD1 | TGTGCCAGCAGCTTGCTCCGGACAGGGTTAACCGGCTACACCTTC | CASSLLRTGLTGYTF
- | TRBJ2-7 | TRBV28 | - | TGTGCCAGCAGTTTCGGCAGGGCAAACGAGCAGTACTTC | CASSFGRANEQYF
many | TRBJ1-2 | TRBV10-1 | TRBD1 | TGCGCCAGCAGTTCTGACAGGGCCGGATCCATTGGCTACACCTTC | CASSSDRAGSIGYTF